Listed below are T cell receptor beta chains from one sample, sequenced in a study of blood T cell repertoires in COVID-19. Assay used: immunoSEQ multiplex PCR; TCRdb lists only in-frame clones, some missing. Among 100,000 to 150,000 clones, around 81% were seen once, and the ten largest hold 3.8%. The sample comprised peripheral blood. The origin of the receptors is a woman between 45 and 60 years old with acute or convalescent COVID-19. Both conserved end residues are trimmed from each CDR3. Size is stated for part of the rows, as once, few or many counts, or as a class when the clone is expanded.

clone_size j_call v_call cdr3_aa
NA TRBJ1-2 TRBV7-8 ASSLGWGLDGYT
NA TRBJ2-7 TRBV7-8 ASSLQGVGQYEQY
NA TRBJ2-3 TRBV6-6 ASSPGRDTQY
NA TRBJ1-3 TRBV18 ASSPQGTGNTIY
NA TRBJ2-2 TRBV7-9 ASRGGRKHTGELF
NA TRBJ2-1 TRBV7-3 ASSSPVGGGHNEQF
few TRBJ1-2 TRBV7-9 ASSVNRLINYGYT
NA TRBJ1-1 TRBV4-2 ASTRGIAEAF
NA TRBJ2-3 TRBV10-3 AISERTSGGKADTQY
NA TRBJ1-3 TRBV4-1 ASSQSGTGGYSGNTIY
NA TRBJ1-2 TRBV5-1 ASSLVLMGTGSSGGYT
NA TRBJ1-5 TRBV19 ASSMKGSRGNNQPQH
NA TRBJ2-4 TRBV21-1 ASSKIGYKNIQY
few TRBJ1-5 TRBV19 ASSIGGRVGQPQH
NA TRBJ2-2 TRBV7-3 ASSLSLAFNTGELF
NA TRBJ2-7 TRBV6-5 ASSFTGVADEQY
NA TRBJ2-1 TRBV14 ASSLRRADDLSNEQF
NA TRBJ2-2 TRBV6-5 ASRWTSGNTGELF
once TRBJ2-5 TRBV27 ASSRVVVSGSQETQY
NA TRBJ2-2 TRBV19 ASRDSANTGELF
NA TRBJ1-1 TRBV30 AWDRGSNTEAF
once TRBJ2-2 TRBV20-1 SASTLAPWAGELF
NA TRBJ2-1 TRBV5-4 ASSSWTSFLSNEQF
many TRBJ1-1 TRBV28 ASSHRVRTEAF
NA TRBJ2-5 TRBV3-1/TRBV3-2 ASSQGRSGGAWETQY
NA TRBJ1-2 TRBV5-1 ASSTGYSNYGYT
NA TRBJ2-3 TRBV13 ASSSPASGRAVSDTQY
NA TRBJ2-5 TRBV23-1 ASSQSTGGRETQY
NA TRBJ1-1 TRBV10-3 AISEPQGGRGDTEAF
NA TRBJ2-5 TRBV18 ASSPGLAGETQY